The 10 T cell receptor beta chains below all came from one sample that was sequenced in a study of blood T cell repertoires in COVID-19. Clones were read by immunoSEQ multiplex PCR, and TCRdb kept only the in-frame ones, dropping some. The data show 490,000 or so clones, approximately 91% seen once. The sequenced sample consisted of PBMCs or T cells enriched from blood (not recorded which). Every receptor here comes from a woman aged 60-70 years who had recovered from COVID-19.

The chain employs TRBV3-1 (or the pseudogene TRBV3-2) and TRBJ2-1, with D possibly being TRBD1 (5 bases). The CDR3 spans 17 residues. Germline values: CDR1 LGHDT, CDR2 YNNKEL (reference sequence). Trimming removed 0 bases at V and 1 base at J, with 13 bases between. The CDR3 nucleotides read TGTGCCAGCAGCCAAGATAGTAGGGGCTTTTCCTACAATGAGCAGTTCTTC. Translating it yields CASSQDSRGFSYNEQFF.

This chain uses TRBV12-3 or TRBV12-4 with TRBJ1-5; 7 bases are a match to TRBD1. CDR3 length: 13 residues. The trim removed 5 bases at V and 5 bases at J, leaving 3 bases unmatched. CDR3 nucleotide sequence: TGTGCCAGCAGTCTCGACAGGGATCAGCCCCAGCATTTT. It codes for CASSLDRDQPQHF.

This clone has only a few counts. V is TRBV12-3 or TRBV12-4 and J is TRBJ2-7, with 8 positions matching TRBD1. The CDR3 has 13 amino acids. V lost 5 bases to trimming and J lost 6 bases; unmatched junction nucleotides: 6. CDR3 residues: CASSTGTGLEQYF. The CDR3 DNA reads TGTGCCAGCAGTACCGGGACAGGTCTCGAGCAGTACTTC.

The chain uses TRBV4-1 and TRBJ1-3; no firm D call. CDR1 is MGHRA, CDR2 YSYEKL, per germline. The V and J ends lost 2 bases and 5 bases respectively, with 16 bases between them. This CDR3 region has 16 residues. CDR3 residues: CASSQPTTGIRNTIYF. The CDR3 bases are TGCGCCAGCAGCCAACCGACAACGGGGATAAGAAACACCATATATTTT.

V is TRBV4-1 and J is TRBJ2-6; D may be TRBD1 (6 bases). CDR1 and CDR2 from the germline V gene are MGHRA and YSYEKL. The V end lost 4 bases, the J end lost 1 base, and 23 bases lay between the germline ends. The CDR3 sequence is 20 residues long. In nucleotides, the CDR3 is TGCGCCAGCAGCCGATACGACCCGGGACAATCCCCTTCTGGGGCCAACGTCCTGACTTTC. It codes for CASSRYDPGQSPSGANVLTF.

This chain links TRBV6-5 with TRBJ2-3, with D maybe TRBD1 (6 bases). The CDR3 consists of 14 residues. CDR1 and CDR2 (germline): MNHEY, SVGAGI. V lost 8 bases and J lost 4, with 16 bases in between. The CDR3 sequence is CASQRQVLADTQYF. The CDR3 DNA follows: TGTGCCAGCCAAAGACAGGTGTTGGCAGATACGCAGTATTTT.

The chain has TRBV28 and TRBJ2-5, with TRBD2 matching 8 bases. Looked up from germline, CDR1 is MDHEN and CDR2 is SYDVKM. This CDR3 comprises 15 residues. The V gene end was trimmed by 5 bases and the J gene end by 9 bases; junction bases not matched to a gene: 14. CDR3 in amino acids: CASSIQRGWGGAQYF. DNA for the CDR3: TGTGCCAGCAGTATCCAGCGGGGGTGGGGTGGGGCCCAGTACTTC.

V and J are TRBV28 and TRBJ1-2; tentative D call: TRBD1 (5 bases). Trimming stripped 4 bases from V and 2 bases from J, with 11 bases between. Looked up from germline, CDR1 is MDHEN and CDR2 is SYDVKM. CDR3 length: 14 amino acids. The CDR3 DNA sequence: TGTGCCAGCAGTTCGGGGACTCTAAACTATGGCTACACCTTC. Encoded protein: CASSSGTLNYGYTF.

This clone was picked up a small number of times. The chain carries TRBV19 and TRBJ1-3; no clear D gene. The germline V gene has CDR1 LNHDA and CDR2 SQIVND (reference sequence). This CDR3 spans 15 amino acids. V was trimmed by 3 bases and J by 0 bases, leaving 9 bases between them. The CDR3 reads CASSIFEISGNTIYF. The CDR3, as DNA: TGTGCCAGTAGTATCTTCGAGATCTCTGGAAACACCATATATTTT.

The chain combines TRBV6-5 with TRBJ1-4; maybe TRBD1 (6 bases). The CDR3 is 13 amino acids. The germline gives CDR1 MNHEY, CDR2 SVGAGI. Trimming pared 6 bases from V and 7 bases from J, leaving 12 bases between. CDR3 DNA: TGTGCCAGCAGACCACAGGGTGGTGAAAAACTGTTTTTT. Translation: CASRPQGGEKLFF.